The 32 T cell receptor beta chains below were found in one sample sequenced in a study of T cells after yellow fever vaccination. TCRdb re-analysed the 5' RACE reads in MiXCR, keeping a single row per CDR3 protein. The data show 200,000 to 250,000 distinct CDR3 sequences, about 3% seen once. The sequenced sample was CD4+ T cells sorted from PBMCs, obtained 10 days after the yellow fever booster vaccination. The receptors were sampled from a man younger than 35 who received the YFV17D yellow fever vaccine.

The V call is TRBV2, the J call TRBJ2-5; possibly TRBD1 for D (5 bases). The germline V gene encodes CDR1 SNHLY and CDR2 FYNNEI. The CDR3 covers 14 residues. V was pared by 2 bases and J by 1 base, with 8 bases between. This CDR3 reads CASSELTAQETQYF. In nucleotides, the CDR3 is TGTGCCAGCAGTGAATTGACAGCCCAAGAGACCCAGTACTTC.

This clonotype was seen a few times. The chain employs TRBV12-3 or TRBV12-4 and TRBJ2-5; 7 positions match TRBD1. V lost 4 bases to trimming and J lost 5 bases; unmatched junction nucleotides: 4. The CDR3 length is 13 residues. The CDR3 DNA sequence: TGTGCCAGCAGTTGGGGACAGTCGGAGACCCAGTACTTC. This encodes CASSWGQSETQYF.

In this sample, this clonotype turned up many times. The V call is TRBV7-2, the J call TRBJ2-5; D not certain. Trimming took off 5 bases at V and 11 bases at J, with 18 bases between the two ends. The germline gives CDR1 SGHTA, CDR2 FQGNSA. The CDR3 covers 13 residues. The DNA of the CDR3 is TGTGCCAGCAGCCCCAATGGGTTCGTAGCACAGTACTTC. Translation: CASSPNGFVAQYF. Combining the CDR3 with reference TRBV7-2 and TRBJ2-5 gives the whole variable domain GAGVSQSPSNKVTEKGKDVELRCDPISGHTALYWYRQSLGQGLEFLIYFQGNSAPDKSGLPSDRFSAERTGGSVSTLTIQRTQQEDSAVYLCASSPNGFVAQYFGPGTRLLVL.

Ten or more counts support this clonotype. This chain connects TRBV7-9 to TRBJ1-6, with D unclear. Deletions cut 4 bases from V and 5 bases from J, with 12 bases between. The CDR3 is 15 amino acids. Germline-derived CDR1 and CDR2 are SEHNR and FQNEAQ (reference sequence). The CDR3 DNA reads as TGTGCCAGCAGCTCGGTTAGAGGGAATAATTCACCCCTCCACTTT. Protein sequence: CASSSVRGNNSPLHF. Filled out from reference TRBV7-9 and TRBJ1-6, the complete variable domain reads DTGVSQNPRHKITKRGQNVTFRCDPISEHNRLYWYRQTLGQGPEFLTYFQNEAQLEKSRLLSDRFSAERPKGSFSTLEIQRTEQGDSAMYLCASSSVRGNNSPLHFGNGTRLTVT.

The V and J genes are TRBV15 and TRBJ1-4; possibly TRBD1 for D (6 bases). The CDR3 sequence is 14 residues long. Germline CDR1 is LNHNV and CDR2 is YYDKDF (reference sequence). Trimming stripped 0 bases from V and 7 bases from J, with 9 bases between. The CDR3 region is CATSRDRGSEKLFF. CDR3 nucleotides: TGTGCCACCAGCAGAGATAGGGGGAGTGAAAAACTGTTTTTT.

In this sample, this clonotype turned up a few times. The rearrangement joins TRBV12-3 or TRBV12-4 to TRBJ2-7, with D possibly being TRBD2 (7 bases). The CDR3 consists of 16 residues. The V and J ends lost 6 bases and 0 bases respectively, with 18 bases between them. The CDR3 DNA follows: TGTGCCAGCAGCAAGCCCCCGGCGGGGGCCTCCTACGAGCAGTACTTC. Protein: CASSKPPAGASYEQYF.

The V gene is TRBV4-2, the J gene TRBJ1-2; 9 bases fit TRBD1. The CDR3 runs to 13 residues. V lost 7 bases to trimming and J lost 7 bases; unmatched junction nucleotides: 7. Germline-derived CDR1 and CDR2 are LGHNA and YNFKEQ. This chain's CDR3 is CASIGQGHSGYTF. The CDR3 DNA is TGTGCCAGCATCGGACAGGGGCATTCTGGCTACACCTTC.

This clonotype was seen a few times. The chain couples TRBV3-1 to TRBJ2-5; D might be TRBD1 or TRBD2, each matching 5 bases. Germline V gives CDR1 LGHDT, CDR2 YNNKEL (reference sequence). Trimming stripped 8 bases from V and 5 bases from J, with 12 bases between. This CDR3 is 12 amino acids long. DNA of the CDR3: TGTGCCAGCCGCAACGGGGCGGAGACCCAGTACTTC. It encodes CASRNGAETQYF.

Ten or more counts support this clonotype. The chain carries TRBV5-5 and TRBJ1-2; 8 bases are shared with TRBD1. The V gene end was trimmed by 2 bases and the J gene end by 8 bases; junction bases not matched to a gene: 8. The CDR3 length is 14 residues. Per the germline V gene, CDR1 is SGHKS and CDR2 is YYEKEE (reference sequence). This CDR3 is CASSFGTGEQGYTF. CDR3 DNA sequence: TGTGCCAGCAGCTTTGGGACAGGTGAACAAGGCTACACCTTC.

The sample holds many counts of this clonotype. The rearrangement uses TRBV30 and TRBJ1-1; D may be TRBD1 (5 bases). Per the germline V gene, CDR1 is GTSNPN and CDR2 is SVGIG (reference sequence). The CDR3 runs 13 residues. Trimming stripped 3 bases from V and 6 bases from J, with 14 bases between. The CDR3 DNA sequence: TGTGCCTGGAGGGGGGATGGAAACGCTGAAGCTTTCTTT. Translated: CAWRGDGNAEAFF. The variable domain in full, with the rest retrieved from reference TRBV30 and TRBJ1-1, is SQTIHQWPATLVQPVGSPLSLECTVEGTSNPNLYWYRQAAGRGLQLLFYSVGIGQISSEVPQNLSASRPQDRQFILSSKKLLLSDSGFYLCAWRGDGNAEAFFGQGTRLTVV.

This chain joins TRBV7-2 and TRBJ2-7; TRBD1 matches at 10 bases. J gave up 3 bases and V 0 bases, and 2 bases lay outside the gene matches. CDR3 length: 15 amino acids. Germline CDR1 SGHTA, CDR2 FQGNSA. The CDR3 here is CASSLAGQGFYEQYV. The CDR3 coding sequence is TGTGCCAGCAGCTTAGCGGGACAGGGGTTCTACGAGCAGTACGTC.

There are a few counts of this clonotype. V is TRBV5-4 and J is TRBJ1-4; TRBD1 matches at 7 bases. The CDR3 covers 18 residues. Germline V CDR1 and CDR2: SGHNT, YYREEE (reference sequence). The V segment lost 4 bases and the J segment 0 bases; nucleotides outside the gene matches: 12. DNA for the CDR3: TGTGCCAGCAGCCCCGGACAGGCGGGCCAGGCAACTAATGAAAAACTGTTTTTT. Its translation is CASSPGQAGQATNEKLFF.

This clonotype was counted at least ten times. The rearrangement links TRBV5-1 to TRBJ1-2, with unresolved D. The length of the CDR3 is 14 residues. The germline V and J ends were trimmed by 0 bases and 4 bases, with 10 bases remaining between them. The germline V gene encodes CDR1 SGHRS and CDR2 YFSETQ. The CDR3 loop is CASSLGGSGYGYTF. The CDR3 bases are TGCGCCAGCAGCTTGGGCGGTTCTGGCTATGGCTACACCTTC. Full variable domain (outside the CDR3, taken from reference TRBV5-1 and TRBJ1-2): KAGVTQTPRYLIKTRGQQVTLSCSPISGHRSVSWYQQTPGQGLQFLFEYFSETQRNKGNFPGRFSGRQFSNSRSEMNVSTLELGDSALYLCASSLGGSGYGYTFGSGTRLTVV.

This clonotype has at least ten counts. This chain's CDR3 is CASSLLRGTQYF. The DNA for the CDR3 is TGTGCCAGCAGTTTATTGCGTGGTACGCAGTATTTT. The chain uses TRBV12-3 or TRBV12-4 and TRBJ2-3; D gene ambiguous. The CDR3 has 12 amino acids. Deletions cut 2 bases from V and 8 bases from J, with 8 bases between.

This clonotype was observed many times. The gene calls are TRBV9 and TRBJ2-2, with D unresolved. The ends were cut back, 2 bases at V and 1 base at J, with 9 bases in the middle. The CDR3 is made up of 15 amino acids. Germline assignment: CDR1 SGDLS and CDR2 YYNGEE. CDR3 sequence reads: CASSVIPGNTGELFF. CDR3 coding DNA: TGTGCCAGCAGCGTCATCCCTGGGAACACCGGGGAGCTGTTTTTT.

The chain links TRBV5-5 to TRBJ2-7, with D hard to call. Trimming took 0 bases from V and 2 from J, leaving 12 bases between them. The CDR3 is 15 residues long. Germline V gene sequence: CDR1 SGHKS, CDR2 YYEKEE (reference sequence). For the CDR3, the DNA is TGTGCCAGCAGCTTGGAACGAAAGCCAACCTACGAGCAGTACTTC. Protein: CASSLERKPTYEQYF.

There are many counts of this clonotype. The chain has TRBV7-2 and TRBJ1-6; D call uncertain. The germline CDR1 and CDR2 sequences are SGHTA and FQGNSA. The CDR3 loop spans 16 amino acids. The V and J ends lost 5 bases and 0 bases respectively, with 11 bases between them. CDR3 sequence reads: CASSPQRGSYNSPLHF. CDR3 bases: TGTGCCAGCAGCCCCCAGCGGGGCTCCTATAATTCACCCCTCCACTTT.

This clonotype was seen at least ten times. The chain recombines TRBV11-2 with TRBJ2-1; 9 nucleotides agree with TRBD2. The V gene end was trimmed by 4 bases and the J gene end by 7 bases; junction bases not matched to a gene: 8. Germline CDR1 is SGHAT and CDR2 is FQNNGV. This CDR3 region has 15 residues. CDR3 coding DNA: TGTGCCAGCAGCTCGCTAGCGGGGCCTCGGAATGAGCAGTTCTTC. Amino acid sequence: CASSSLAGPRNEQFF.

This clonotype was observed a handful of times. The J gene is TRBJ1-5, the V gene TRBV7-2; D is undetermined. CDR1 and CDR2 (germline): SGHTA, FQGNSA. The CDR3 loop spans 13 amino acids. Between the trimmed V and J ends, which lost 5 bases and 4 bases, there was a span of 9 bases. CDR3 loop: CASSTTPNQPQHF. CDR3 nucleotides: TGTGCCAGCAGCACAACCCCGAATCAGCCCCAGCATTTT.

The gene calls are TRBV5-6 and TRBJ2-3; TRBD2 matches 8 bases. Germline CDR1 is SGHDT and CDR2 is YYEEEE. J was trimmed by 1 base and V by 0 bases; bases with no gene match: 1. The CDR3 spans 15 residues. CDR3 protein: CASSLVTSGTDTQYF. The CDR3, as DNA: TGTGCCAGCAGCTTGGTGACTAGCGGCACAGATACGCAGTATTTT.

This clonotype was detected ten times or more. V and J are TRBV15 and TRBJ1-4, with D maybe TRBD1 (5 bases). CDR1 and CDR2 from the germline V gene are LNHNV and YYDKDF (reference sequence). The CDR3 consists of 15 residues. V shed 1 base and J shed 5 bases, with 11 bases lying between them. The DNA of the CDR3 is TGTGCCACCAGCAGAGTGGGCAGGGAAAATGAAAAACTGTTTTTT. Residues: CATSRVGRENEKLFF.

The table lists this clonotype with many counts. The CDR3 sequence is CASSQDRIYQETQYF. In DNA, the CDR3 is TGTGCCAGCAGCCAAGATCGTATCTACCAAGAGACCCAGTACTTC. The chain employs TRBV3-1 and TRBJ2-5; no clear D. V lost 0 bases and J lost 0, with 8 bases in between. The CDR3 is 15 amino acids. Per the germline V gene, CDR1 is LGHDT and CDR2 is YNNKEL (reference sequence).

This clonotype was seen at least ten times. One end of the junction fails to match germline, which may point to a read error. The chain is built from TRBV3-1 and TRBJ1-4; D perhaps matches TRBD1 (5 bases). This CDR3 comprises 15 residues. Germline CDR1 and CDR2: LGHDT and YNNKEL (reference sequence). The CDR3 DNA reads TGTGCCAGCAGTGATACCGGGACCACTACTGAAAAACTGTTTTTT. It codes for CASSDTGTTTEKLFF.

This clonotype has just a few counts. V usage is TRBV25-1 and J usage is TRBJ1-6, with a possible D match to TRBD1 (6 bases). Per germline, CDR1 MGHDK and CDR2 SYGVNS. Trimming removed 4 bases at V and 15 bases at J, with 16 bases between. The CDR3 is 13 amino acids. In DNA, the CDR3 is TGTGCCAGCAGTGCGGGGGGCTCGGTGAACCTCCACTTT. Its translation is CASSAGGSVNLHF.

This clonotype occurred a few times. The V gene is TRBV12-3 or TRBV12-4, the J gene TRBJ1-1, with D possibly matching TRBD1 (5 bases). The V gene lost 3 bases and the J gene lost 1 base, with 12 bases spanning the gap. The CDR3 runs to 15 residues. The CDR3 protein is CASSLGPRANTEAFF. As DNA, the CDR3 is TGTGCCAGCAGTTTGGGGCCCAGAGCGAACACTGAAGCTTTCTTT.

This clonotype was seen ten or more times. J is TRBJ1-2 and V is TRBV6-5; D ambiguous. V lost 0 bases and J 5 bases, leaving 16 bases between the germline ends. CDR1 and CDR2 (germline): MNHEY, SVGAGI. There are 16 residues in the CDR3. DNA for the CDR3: TGTGCCAGCAGTTACTCGAGACATCAAGGGAGGTATGGCTACACCTTC. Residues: CASSYSRHQGRYGYTF.

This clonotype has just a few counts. CDR3 region: CSARDRLAAHNEQFF. CDR3 in DNA: TGCAGTGCTAGAGACCGACTAGCGGCGCACAATGAGCAGTTCTTC. The J gene is TRBJ2-1, the V gene TRBV20-1; the match to TRBD2 covers 9 bases. V lost 0 bases, J lost 5 bases, and 5 bases stayed unmatched. Germline V gene data show CDR1 as DFQATT and CDR2 as SNEGSKA (reference sequence). CDR3 length: 15 residues.

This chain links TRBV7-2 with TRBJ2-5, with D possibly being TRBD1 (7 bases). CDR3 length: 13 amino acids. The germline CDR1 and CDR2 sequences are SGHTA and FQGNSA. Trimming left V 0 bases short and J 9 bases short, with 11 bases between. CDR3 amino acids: CASSLAVRGAQYF. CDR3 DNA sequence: TGTGCCAGCAGCTTAGCGGTCAGGGGGGCCCAGTACTTC.

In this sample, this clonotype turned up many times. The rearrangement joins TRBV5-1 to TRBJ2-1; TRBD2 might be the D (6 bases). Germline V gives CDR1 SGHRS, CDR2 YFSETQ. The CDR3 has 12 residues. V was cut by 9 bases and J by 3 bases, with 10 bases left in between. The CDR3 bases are TGCGCCACGGGAGACAGCTACAATGAGCAGTTCTTC. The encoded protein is CATGDSYNEQFF.

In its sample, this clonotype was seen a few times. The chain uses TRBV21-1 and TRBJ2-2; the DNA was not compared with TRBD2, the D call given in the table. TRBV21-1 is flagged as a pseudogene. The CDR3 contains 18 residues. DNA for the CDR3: TGTGCCAGCAGCAAACTATTAGCGGGGGGGCCGAACACCGGGGAGCTGTTTTTT. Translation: CASSKLLAGGPNTGELFF.

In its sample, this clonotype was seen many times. In DNA form, the CDR3 reads TGCAGTGCTTCCGACAGGGGATATAGCAATCAGCCCCAGCATTTT. This gives the protein CSASDRGYSNQPQHF. V and J are TRBV20-1 and TRBJ1-5, with 8 bases that match TRBD1. The ends lost 5 bases at V and 0 bases at J; junction bases unmatched: 6. CDR1 is DFQATT, CDR2 SNEGSKA, per germline (reference sequence). The CDR3 loop spans 15 amino acids.

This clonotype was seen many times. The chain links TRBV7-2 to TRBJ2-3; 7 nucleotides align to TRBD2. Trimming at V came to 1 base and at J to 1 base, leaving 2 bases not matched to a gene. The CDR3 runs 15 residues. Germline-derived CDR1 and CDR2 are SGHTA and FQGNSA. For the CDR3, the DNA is TGTGCCAGCAGCTTAGTGGGGGGGGGCACAGATACGCAGTATTTT. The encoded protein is CASSLVGGGTDTQYF.